The 26 T cell receptor beta chains reported below all come from one sample, sequenced in a study of OX40 agonist ivuxolimab in advanced cancers. Using immunoSEQ multiplex PCR, the repertoire was profiled, and TCRdb retains in-frame clones only, with some absent. The sample yields 65,000 to 80,000 clones, approximately 90% seen once. The sample was CD4+ or CD8+ T cells sorted from blood, taken in a trial of the OX40 agonist ivuxolimab. The source of these receptors is an adult with an advanced solid tumor such as melanoma, head and neck, liver or kidney cancer.

In its sample, this clone was seen once. V usage is TRBV9 and J usage is TRBJ2-5; 10 bases align to TRBD2. This CDR3 is 18 amino acids long. Germline V CDR1 and CDR2: SGDLS, YYNGEE. The V and J ends lost 3 bases and 1 base, in that order; junction bases with no gene match: 12. The CDR3 nucleotides read TGTGCCAGCAGCGAGGATCTACCGGGACTAGCGCCCCAAGAGACCCAGTACTTC. The encoded protein is CASSEDLPGLAPQETQYF.

The genes are TRBV18 and TRBJ2-3; no clear D gene. V was trimmed by 1 base and J by 4 bases, leaving 9 bases between them. The CDR3 sequence is 14 residues long. From germline, CDR1 is KGHSH and CDR2 LQKENI. Written as DNA, the CDR3 is TGTGCCAGCTCACCACACCAACCCCCAGATACGCAGTATTTT. This encodes CASSPHQPPDTQYF.

As for this clone: Distinct nucleotide sequences in the sample also encode this CDR3. The chain carries TRBV7-2 and TRBJ2-7, with TRBD2 matching over 10 bases. From germline, CDR1 is SGHTA and CDR2 FQGNSA. V lost 1 base, J lost 2 bases, and 2 bases stayed unmatched. The CDR3 has 15 amino acids. CDR3 loop: CASSLGLAGAYEQYF. DNA for the CDR3: TGTGCCAGCAGCTTAGGGCTAGCGGGGGCCTACGAGCAGTACTTC.

This clone was counted a single time. The chain recombines TRBV11-3 with TRBJ1-1; D unresolved. Trimming cost V 8 bases and J 4 bases, with 14 bases left between them. CDR1 is SGHNT and CDR2 is YENEEA in the germline V gene. This CDR3 has 13 residues. CDR3 amino acids: CASGVWTGTEAFF. In DNA form, the CDR3 reads TGTGCCAGCGGGGTTTGGACGGGCACTGAAGCTTTCTTT.

This clone came up a few times. The genes are TRBV5-4 and TRBJ2-7; 11 bases align to TRBD1. V was pared by 3 bases and J by 3 bases, with 2 bases of the junction left unmatched. This CDR3 has 14 residues. Per germline, CDR1 SGHNT and CDR2 YYREEE (reference sequence). CDR3 loop: CASSWGTGGYEQYF. The CDR3 DNA reads as TGTGCCAGCAGCTGGGGGACAGGGGGCTACGAGCAGTACTTC.

The V gene is TRBV6-5, the J gene TRBJ1-1, with D unresolved. Germline-derived CDR1 and CDR2 are MNHEY and SVGAGI. Trimming shortened V by 1 base and J by 0 bases, and 3 bases separated the two germline ends. This CDR3 has 13 amino acids. The CDR3 loop reads CASSYYLNTEAFF. The CDR3 region has the DNA TGTGCCAGCAGTTACTATCTGAACACTGAAGCTTTCTTT.

V is TRBV4-2 and J is TRBJ2-5, with TRBD1 as a possible D gene (7 bases). Germline CDR1 reads LGHNA; CDR2 reads YNFKEQ. Between the trimmed V and J ends, which lost 5 bases and 5 bases, there was a span of 15 bases. The CDR3 is 14 residues long. CDR3 sequence: CASSLEGAHETQYF. The CDR3 bases are TGTGCCAGCAGCTTGGAGGGGGCGCACGAGACCCAGTACTTC.

The gene calls are TRBV2 and TRBJ1-1; no definite D call. The V and J ends lost 3 bases and 5 bases respectively, with 10 bases between them. The CDR3 sequence is 13 residues long. Germline V CDR1 and CDR2: SNHLY, FYNNEI. The CDR3 loop reads CASSESRFTEAFF. The CDR3 region has the DNA TGTGCCAGCAGTGAGTCGAGGTTTACTGAAGCTTTCTTT.

The rearrangement links TRBV5-4 to TRBJ2-7; D perhaps matches TRBD1 (5 bases). Germline values: CDR1 SGHNT, CDR2 YYREEE (reference sequence). The CDR3 has 14 residues. V shed 2 bases and J shed 3 bases, with 12 bases lying between them. The CDR3 is CASSFGVGDYEQYF. CDR3 sequence (DNA): TGTGCCAGCAGCTTTGGGGTAGGGGACTACGAGCAGTACTTC.

The CDR3 coding sequence is TGCGCCAGCAGCCATCGCGCGGGCGGGGGTCCTGAAGCTTTCTTT. Its translation is CASSHRAGGGPEAFF. V is TRBV4-3 and J is TRBJ1-1, with D possibly matching TRBD1 (5 bases). The CDR3 is 15 amino acids. Germline CDR1 LGHNA, CDR2 YSLEER. The V gene lost 3 bases and the J gene lost 6 bases, with 17 bases spanning the gap.

This chain uses TRBV7-8 with TRBJ2-5; 7 nucleotides match TRBD2. Germline CDR1 is SGHVS and CDR2 is FQNEAQ. The CDR3 length is 17 residues. J gave up 5 bases and V 3 bases, and 15 bases lay outside the gene matches. The DNA for the CDR3 is TGTGCCAGCAGCTTCACCTTTAACGTCGGGGGAGGGGAGACCCAGTACTTC. Translated, it gives CASSFTFNVGGGETQYF.

This chain uses TRBV19 with TRBJ2-1; 11 bases are a match to TRBD2. Trimming removed 7 bases from V and 5 bases from J; junction bases left unmatched: 4. The CDR3 is 14 amino acids. CDR1 is LNHDA, CDR2 SQIVND, per germline (reference sequence). The CDR3 DNA sequence: TGTGCCAGTACACTAGCGGGAGCGGACAATGAGCAGTTCTTC. This translates into CASTLAGADNEQFF.

The chain has TRBV19 and TRBJ2-4; TRBD1 aligns across 7 bases. V shed 2 bases and J 6 bases; nucleotides not matched to a gene: 13. Germline V gives CDR1 LNHDA, CDR2 SQIVND (reference sequence). The CDR3 totals 17 residues. The CDR3 coding sequence is TGTGCCAGTAGTATAAACAGGGGCCCCAAGGCAGGAAACATTCAGTACTTC. Protein: CASSINRGPKAGNIQYF.

The chain links TRBV6-1 to TRBJ2-3, with D uncertain. V was shortened by 6 bases and J by 11 bases, with 12 bases between the two germline ends. Germline assignment: CDR1 MNHNS and CDR2 SASEGT. The CDR3 consists of 11 residues. CDR3 loop: CASSRRSMQYF. CDR3 bases: TGTGCCAGCAGCAGGCGTTCTATGCAGTATTTT.

The CDR3, as DNA: TGTGCCAGCAGGACAGGGGTGAACACTGAAGCTTTCTTT. This gives the protein CASRTGVNTEAFF. The chain carries TRBV28 and TRBJ1-1, with 8 bases lining up with TRBD1. This CDR3 contains 13 residues. Germline values: CDR1 MDHEN, CDR2 SYDVKM. With V trimmed by 6 bases and J by 0 bases, 0 bases remained unmatched.

The chain is built from TRBV5-1 and TRBJ2-3; TRBD2 matches 7 bases. Germline V CDR1 and CDR2: SGHRS, YFSETQ. The CDR3 runs to 16 residues. V lost 4 bases and J lost 2; bases outside the gene matches: 10. The CDR3 nucleotides read TGCGCCAGCAGCAGGGACTACTTAACCTACACAGATACGCAGTATTTT. It encodes CASSRDYLTYTDTQYF.

The chain has TRBV6-6 and TRBJ1-1; D gene unclear. The length of the CDR3 is 14 residues. The ends were cut back, 0 bases at V and 6 bases at J, with 11 bases in the middle. Germline loops: CDR1 MNHNY, CDR2 SVGAGI (reference sequence). CDR3 DNA: TGTGCCAGCAGTTACTCGGTGTCGAGGTCTGAAGCTTTCTTT. It yields the protein CASSYSVSRSEAFF.

The V gene is TRBV2, the J gene TRBJ1-5; D call uncertain. V lost 2 bases and J lost 4, with 6 bases in between. CDR1 SNHLY and CDR2 FYNNEI come from the germline V gene. The CDR3 is 13 amino acids. The CDR3, as DNA: TGTGCCAGCAGTGAATACCAGAATCAGCCCCAGCATTTT. Its translation: CASSEYQNQPQHF.

In its sample, this clone was seen a few times. J is TRBJ2-2 and V is TRBV11-3, with D possibly being TRBD1 (5 bases). V was pared by 3 bases and J by 5 bases, with 13 bases between. Germline CDR1 reads SGHNT; CDR2 reads YENEEA. CDR3 length: 15 amino acids. CDR3 nucleotides: TGTGCCAGCAGCTTTATCCAGGGTGGAACCGGGGAGCTGTTTTTT. The encoded protein is CASSFIQGGTGELFF.

The CDR3 nucleotides are TGCACCAGCGTAGGGACCATGACTAGCGGGAGGGCCGACGAGCAGTACTTC. Protein product: CTSVGTMTSGRADEQYF. J is TRBJ2-7 and V is TRBV1; the table assigns TRBD2, which was not confirmed against the DNA. TRBV1 is flagged as a pseudogene. This CDR3 is 17 amino acids long.

The chain combines TRBV6-1 with TRBJ1-5; D unclear. Germline CDR1 MNHNS, CDR2 SASEGT. The CDR3 runs to 13 residues. V was cut by 8 bases and J by 4 bases, with 12 bases left in between. The CDR3 sequence is CASHTERNQPQHF. CDR3 bases: TGTGCCAGCCACACTGAGCGTAATCAGCCCCAGCATTTT.

The chain joins TRBV9 to TRBJ2-7, with D unclear. The CDR3 covers 15 residues. The V gene lost 0 bases and the J gene lost 2 bases, with 12 bases spanning the gap. CDR1 is SGDLS, CDR2 YYNGEE, per germline. CDR3 region: CASSVDPKPAYEQYF. CDR3 bases: TGTGCCAGCAGCGTAGATCCCAAGCCAGCCTACGAGCAGTACTTC.

The chain joins TRBV30 to TRBJ1-2; D not resolved. The CDR3 is made up of 14 amino acids. Trimming stripped 2 bases from V and 4 bases from J, with 14 bases between. The germline gives CDR1 GTSNPN, CDR2 SVGIG (reference sequence). CDR3 protein: CAWSPTTVSYGYTF. CDR3 DNA: TGTGCCTGGAGTCCCACAACAGTTAGCTATGGCTACACCTTC.

In this sample, this clone turned up once. This chain connects TRBV7-8 to TRBJ2-5; 9 nucleotides line up with TRBD1. This CDR3 is built from 13 residues. With V trimmed by 5 bases and J by 3 bases, 1 base remained unmatched. CDR1 and CDR2 (germline): SGHVS, FQNEAQ. The DNA for the CDR3 is TGTGCCAGCAGCAGGACAGGGGAAGAGACCCAGTACTTC. Its protein is CASSRTGEETQYF.

This rearrangement joins TRBV6-5 to TRBJ2-5; D not resolved. Germline CDR1 reads MNHEY; CDR2 reads SVGAGI. Trimming shortened V by 5 bases and J by 5 bases, and 6 bases separated the two germline ends. The CDR3 length is 11 residues. The CDR3 region has the DNA TGTGCCAGCAGTCACAAGGAGACCCAGTACTTC. Translating it yields CASSHKETQYF.

The chain uses TRBV28 and TRBJ1-5; 10 bases align to TRBD1. The V and J ends lost 5 bases and 5 bases, in that order; junction bases with no gene match: 6. Germline assignment: CDR1 MDHEN and CDR2 SYDVKM. The CDR3 length is 15 residues. The CDR3 DNA follows: TGTGCCAGCAGTCCCCCGACAGGGGGCTATCAGCCCCAGCATTTT. It yields the protein CASSPPTGGYQPQHF. The full variable domain, in which reference TRBV28 and TRBJ1-5 provide the parts outside the CDR3, is DVKVTQSSRYLVKRTGEKVFLECVQDMDHENMFWYRQDPGLGLRLIYFSYDVKMKEKGDIPEGYSVSREKKERFSLILESASTNQTSMYLCASSPPTGGYQPQHFGDGTRLSIL.